These T cell receptor beta chains were read from a single sample in a study of Graves' ophthalmopathy and Graves' hyperthyroidism. TCRdb called the multiplex PCR reads again in MiXCR, with one record for every CDR3 protein. The repertoire holds 300,000 to 350,000 distinct CDR3 sequences, with 15% to 20% as singletons. Sequencing input: peripheral blood. The origin of the receptors is an adult man with Graves' ophthalmopathy. The CDR3 runs from the conserved cysteine through the conserved F or W. The D gene is left open where the match is weak. Size is omitted from some rows. Given values are once, few, many or a class for expanded clones.

>many|NA|TRBV15|TRBJ1-5
CATSSNNFQRNLPQHF
TGTGCCACCAGCAGTAATAATTTCCAGAGGAACTTGCCCCAGCATTTT
>many|NA|TRBV30|TRBJ2-5
CAWRSASGTQYF
TGTGCCTGGAGAAGCGCTTCTGGGACCCAGTACTTC
>many|TRBD1|TRBV7-2|TRBJ2-7
CASSFFGDRVYEQYF
TGTGCCAGCAGCTTTTTTGGGGACAGAGTCTACGAGCAGTACTTC
>many|NA|TRBV30|TRBJ2-5
CAWSVRKGLGETQYF
TGTGCCTGGAGTGTACGAAAGGGGCTAGGAGAGACCCAGTACTTC
>many|NA|TRBV20-1|TRBJ2-7
CSARYGIEQYF
TGCAGTGCTAGATACGGGATCGAGCAGTACTTC
>once|NA|TRBV13|TRBJ2-2
CASSFIPGVQRAEELYF
TGTGCCAGCAGCTTTATTCCAGGGGTCCAGAGAGCCGAGGAGCTGTATTTT
>NA|NA|TRBV28|TRBJ1-2
CASSLIRLGRDGYTF
TGTGCCAGCAGTTTGATTCGGCTGGGCCGGGATGGCTACACCTTC
>many|NA|TRBV6-1|TRBJ1-1
CASSAMSKGFTEAFF
TGTGCCAGCAGTGCTATGTCGAAGGGGTTCACTGAAGCTTTCTTT
>many|NA|TRBV11-2|TRBJ2-5
CASSLGGSGTQYF
TGTGCCAGCAGCTTAGGGGGGAGTGGGACCCAGTACTTC
>many|TRBD1|TRBV29-1|TRBJ2-7
CSVQTGAYEQYF
TGCAGCGTTCAGACAGGGGCCTACGAGCAGTACTTC
>many|NA|TRBV7-6|TRBJ1-1
CASSLAWGTNTEAFF
TGTGCCAGCAGCTTAGCCTGGGGAACGAACACTGAAGCTTTCTTT
>many|TRBD2|TRBV6-1|TRBJ2-7
CAVAGRTYEQYF
TGTGCCGTAGCGGGAAGAACCTACGAGCAGTACTTC
>many|TRBD2|TRBV5-1|TRBJ2-7
CASSLAGVGDEQYF
TGCGCCAGCAGCCTAGCGGGAGTAGGGGACGAGCAGTACTTC
>many|NA|TRBV10-3|TRBJ2-7
CAIGSPDEQYF
TGTGCCATCGGAAGCCCCGACGAGCAGTACTTC
>many|NA|TRBV6-2/TRBV6-3|TRBJ2-5
CASRSAGQETQYF
TGTGCCAGCAGATCCGCCGGACAAGAGACCCAGTACTTC
>NA|NA|TRBV28|TRBJ2-7
CATSREAPGNPYEQYF
TGTGCCACCAGCAGAGAGGCCCCCGGGAACCCCTACGAGCAGTACTTC
>NA|NA|TRBV6-1|TRBJ1-5
CASRVAGNDQPQHF
TGTGCCAGCAGGGTAGCAGGGAACGATCAGCCCCAGCATTTT
>many|NA|TRBV30|TRBJ1-2
CAWSAAGLGYTF
TGTGCCTGGAGTGCGGCAGGGCTCGGCTACACCTTC
>many|NA|TRBV20-1|TRBJ1-1
CSAYGQQNTEAFF
TGCAGTGCTTATGGACAGCAGAACACTGAAGCTTTCTTT
>many|NA|TRBV7-2|TRBJ1-2
CASSNTMGGGYTF
TGTGCCAGCAGCAACACGATGGGGGGTGGCTACACCTTC
>many|NA|TRBV29-1|TRBJ1-1
CSVGSQMNTEAFF
TGCAGCGTCGGTAGTCAGATGAACACTGAAGCTTTCTTT
>many|NA|TRBV29-1|TRBJ2-7
CSVESGPSYEQYF
TGCAGCGTTGAAAGTGGCCCTTCCTACGAGCAGTACTTC
>NA|NA|TRBV11-2|TRBJ2-7
CASSLVGTGANEQYF
TGTGCCAGCAGCTTAGTGGGGACTGGGGCCAACGAGCAGTACTTC
>many|NA|TRBV6-2/TRBV6-3|TRBJ1-1
CASSYSTATGYGAEAFF
TGTGCCAGCAGTTACTCGACGGCCACAGGATATGGAGCTGAAGCTTTCTTT
>many|NA|TRBV30|TRBJ1-5
CAWSGNRFNQPQHF
TGTGCCTGGAGTGGTAACAGATTCAATCAGCCCCAGCATTTT
>many|NA|TRBV7-2|TRBJ2-5
CASTPGQETQYF
TGTGCCAGCACTCCAGGCCAAGAGACCCAGTACTTC
>once|NA|TRBV6-4|TRBJ1-6
CASSDSRVWSPLHF
TGTGCCAGCAGTGACTCGAGGGTCTGGTCACCCCTCCACTTT
>many|NA|TRBV20-1|TRBJ2-4
CSARVGGKNIQYF
TGCAGTGCTAGAGTTGGGGGGAAAAACATTCAGTACTTC
>many|NA|TRBV9|TRBJ1-1
CASAGKQGEAFF
TGTGCCAGCGCAGGTAAACAGGGTGAAGCTTTCTTT
>many|NA|TRBV12-3/TRBV12-4|TRBJ2-7
CARRRRRSSYEQYF
TGTGCCAGACGACGACGGAGAAGCTCCTACGAGCAGTACTTC
>many|TRBD1|TRBV5-1|TRBJ2-5
CASSFSAGGGETQYF
TGCGCCAGCAGCTTTTCAGCAGGGGGCGGAGAGACCCAGTACTTC
>NA|TRBD1|TRBV12-3/TRBV12-4|TRBJ1-1
CASRPTGELNTEAFF
TGTGCCAGCAGACCGACAGGGGAACTGAACACTGAAGCTTTCTTT
>NA|NA|TRBV14|TRBJ1-5
CASSQKGSGMSNQPQHF
TGTGCCAGCAGCCAGAAAGGCTCAGGCATGAGCAATCAGCCCCAGCATTTT
>many|NA|TRBV30|TRBJ1-2
CAWVGGTGYGYTF
TGTGCCTGGGTTGGGGGGACTGGCTATGGCTACACCTTC
>many|NA|TRBV6-1|TRBJ1-1
CASSVVTDLNTEAFF
TGTGCCAGCAGTGTAGTAACGGACTTGAACACTGAAGCTTTCTTT
>NA|TRBD2|TRBV20-1|TRBJ2-7
CSAALSGRASEQYF
TGCAGTGCTGCGCTAAGTGGGAGGGCCTCCGAGCAGTACTTC
>many|TRBD1|TRBV6-5|TRBJ1-2
CASTGTGYGYTF
TGTGCCAGCACCGGGACAGGGTATGGCTACACCTTC
>NA|NA|TRBV7-2|TRBJ1-5
CASSLSDRSNQPQHF
TGCGCCAGCAGCTTATCGGACAGAAGCAATCAGCCCCAGCATTTT
>few|TRBD1|TRBV20-1|TRBJ1-2
CSARGTGVGGYTF
TGCAGTGCTAGAGGGACAGGGGTAGGGGGCTACACCTTC
>many|TRBD1|TRBV5-1|TRBJ1-1
CASSPYTGGPKVNTEAFF
TGCGCCAGCAGCCCCTATACAGGGGGCCCGAAAGTGAACACTGAAGCTTTCTTT
>many|TRBD1|TRBV20-1|TRBJ2-7
CSVKRPGTGNEQYF
TGCAGTGTTAAACGACCCGGGACAGGGAACGAGCAGTACTTC
>many|TRBD1|TRBV6-1|TRBJ1-2
CASSELGRGGNGYTF
TGTGCCAGCAGTGAACTGGGCAGGGGGGGGAATGGCTACACCTTC
>many|NA|TRBV28|TRBJ1-5
CASSLYQYNQPQHF
TGTGCCAGTAGTTTATACCAGTACAATCAGCCCCAGCATTTT
>NA|NA|TRBV6-1|TRBJ1-1
CASSTRTTVYTEAFF
TGTGCCAGCAGTACCCGGACCACGGTTTATACTGAAGCTTTCTTT